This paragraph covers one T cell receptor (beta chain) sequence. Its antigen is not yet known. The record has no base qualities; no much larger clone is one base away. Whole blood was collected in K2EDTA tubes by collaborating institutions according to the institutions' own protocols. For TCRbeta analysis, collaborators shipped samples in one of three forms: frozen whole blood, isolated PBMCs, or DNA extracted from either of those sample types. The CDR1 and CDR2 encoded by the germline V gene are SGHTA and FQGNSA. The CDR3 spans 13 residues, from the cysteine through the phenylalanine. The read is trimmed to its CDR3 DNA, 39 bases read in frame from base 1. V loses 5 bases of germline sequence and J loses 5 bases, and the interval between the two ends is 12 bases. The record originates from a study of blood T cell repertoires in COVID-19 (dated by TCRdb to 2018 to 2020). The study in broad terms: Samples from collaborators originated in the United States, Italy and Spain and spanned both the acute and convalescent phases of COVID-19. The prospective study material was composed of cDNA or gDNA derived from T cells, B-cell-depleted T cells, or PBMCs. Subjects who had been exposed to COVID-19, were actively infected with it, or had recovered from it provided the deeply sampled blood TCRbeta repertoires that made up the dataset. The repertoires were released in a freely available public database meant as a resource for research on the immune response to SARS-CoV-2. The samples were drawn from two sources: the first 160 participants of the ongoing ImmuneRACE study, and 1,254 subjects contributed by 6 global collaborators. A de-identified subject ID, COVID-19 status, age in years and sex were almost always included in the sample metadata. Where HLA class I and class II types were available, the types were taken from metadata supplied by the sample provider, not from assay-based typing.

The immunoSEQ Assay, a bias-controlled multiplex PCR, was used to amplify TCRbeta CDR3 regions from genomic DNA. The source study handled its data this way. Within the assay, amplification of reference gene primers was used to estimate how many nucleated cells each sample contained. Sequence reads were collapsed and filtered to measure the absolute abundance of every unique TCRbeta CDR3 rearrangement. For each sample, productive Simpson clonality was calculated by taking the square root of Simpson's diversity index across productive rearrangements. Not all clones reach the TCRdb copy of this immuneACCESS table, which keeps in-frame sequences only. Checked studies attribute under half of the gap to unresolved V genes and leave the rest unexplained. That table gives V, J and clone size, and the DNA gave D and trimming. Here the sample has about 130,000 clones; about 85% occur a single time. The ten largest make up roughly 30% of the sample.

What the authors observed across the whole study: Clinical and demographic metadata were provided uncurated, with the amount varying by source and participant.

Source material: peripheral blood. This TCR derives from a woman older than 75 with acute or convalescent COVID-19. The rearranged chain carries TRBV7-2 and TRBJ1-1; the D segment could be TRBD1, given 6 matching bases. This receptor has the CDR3 CASSPQGQTEAFF. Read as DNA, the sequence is TGTGCCAGCAGCCCACAGGGACAAACTGAAGCTTTCTTT.